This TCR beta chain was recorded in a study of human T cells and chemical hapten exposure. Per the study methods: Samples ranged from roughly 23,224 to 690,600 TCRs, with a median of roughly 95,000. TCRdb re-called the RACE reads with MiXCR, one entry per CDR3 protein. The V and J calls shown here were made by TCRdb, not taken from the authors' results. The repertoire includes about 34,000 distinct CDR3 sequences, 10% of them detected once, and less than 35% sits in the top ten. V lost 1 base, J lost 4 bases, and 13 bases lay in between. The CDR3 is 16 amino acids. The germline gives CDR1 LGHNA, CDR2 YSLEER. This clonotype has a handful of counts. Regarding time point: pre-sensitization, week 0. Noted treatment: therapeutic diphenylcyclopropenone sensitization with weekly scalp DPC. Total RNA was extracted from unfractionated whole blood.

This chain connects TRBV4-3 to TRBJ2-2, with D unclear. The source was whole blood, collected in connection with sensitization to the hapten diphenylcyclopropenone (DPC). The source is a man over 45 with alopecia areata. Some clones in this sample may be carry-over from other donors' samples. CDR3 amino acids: CASSQVPYPSTGELFF. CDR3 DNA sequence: TGCGCCAGCAGCCAAGTACCCTACCCGAGCACCGGGGAGCTGTTTTTT.